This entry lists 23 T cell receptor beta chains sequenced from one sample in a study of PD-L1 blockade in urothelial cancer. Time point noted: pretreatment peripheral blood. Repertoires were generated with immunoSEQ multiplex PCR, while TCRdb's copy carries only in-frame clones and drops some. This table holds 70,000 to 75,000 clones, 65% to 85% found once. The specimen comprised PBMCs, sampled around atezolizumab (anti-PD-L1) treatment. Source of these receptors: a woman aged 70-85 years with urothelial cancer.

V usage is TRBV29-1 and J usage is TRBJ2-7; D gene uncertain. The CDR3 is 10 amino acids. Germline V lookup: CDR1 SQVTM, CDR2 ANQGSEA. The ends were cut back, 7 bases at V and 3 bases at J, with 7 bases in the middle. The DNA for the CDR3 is TGCAGCGCCCAGGACTACGAGCAGTACTTC. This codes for CSAQDYEQYF.

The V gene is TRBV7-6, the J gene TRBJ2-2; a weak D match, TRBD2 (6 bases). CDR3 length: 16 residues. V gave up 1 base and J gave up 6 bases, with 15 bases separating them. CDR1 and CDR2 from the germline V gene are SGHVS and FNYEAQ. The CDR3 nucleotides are TGTGCCAGCAGCTTAGGGGAAGCCGGAGGGTCCGGGGAGCTGTTTTTT. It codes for CASSLGEAGGSGELFF.

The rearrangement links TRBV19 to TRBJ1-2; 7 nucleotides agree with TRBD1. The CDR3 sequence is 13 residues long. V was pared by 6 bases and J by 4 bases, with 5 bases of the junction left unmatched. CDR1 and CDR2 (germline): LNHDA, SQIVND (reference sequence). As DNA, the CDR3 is TGTGCCAGTAGCCCGACAGGGCGCTATGGCTACACCTTC. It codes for CASSPTGRYGYTF.

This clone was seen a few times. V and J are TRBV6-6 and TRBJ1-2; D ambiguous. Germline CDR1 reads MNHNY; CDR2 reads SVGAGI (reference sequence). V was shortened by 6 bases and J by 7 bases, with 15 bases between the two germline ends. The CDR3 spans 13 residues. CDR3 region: CASSVGEGSGYTF. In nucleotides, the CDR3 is TGTGCCAGCAGCGTGGGCGAGGGAAGTGGCTACACCTTC.

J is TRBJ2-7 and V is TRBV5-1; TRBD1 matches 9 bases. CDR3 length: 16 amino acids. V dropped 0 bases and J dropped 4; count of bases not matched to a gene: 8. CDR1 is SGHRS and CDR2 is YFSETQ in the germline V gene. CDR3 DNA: TGCGCCAGCAGCTTGGGGCGGGACAGGGTGGCTTACGAGCAGTACTTC. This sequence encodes CASSLGRDRVAYEQYF.

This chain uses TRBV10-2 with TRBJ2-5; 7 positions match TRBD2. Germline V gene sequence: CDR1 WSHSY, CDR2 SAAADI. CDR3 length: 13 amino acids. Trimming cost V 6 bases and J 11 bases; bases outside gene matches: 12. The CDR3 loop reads CASRGASGENQYF. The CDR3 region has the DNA TGCGCCAGCAGAGGAGCTAGCGGAGAAAATCAGTACTTC.

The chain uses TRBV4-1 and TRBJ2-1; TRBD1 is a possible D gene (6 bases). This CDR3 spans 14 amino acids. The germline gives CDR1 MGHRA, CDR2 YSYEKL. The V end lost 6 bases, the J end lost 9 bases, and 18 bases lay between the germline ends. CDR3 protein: CASSRGTGFGEQFF. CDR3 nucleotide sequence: TGCGCCAGCAGTCGAGGCACAGGGTTCGGTGAGCAGTTCTTC.

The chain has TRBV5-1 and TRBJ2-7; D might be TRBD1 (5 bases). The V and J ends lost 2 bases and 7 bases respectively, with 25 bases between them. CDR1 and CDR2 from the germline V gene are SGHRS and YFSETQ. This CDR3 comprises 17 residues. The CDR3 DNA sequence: TGCGCCAGCAGCTTAAAACCCCTCGACGCAGGGAAGGGGGAGCAGTACTTC. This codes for CASSLKPLDAGKGEQYF.

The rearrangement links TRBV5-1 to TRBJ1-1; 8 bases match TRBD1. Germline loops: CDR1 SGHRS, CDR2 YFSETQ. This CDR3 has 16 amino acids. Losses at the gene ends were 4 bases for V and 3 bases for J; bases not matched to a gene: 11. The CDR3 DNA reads TGCGCCAGCAGCCAAGGACAGGGAAGGGGGTACACTGAAGCTTTCTTT. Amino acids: CASSQGQGRGYTEAFF.

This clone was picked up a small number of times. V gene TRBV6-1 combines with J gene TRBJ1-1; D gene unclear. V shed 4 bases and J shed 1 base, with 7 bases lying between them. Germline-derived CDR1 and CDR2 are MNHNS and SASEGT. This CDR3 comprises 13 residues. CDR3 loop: CASSVTSNTEAFF. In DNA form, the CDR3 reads TGTGCCAGCAGTGTGACATCGAACACTGAAGCTTTCTTT.

CDR3 coding DNA: TGCAGCGTTGAATGGGGGCCTAAGGGCTATGGCTACACCTTC. As protein: CSVEWGPKGYGYTF. V usage is TRBV29-1 and J usage is TRBJ1-2, with D possibly matching TRBD1 (6 bases). The CDR3 loop spans 14 amino acids. V lost 2 bases and J 4 bases, leaving 14 bases between the germline ends. Germline CDR1 SQVTM, CDR2 ANQGSEA.

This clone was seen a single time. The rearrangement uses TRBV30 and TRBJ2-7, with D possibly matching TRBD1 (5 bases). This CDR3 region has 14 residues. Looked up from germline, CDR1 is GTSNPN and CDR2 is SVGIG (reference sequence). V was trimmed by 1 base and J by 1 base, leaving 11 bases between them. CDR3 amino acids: CAWSGGQGSYEQYF. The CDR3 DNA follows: TGTGCCTGGAGTGGTGGGCAGGGATCCTACGAGCAGTACTTC.

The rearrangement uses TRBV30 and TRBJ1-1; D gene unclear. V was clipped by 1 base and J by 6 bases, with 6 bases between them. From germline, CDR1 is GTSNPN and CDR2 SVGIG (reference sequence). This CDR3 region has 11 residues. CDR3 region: CAWSAIAEAFF. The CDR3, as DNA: TGTGCCTGGAGTGCAATAGCTGAAGCTTTCTTT.

CDR3 loop: CASSLGSGGNTGELFF. The DNA of the CDR3 is TGTGCCAGCAGCTTGGGGTCAGGGGGAAACACCGGGGAGCTGTTTTTT. The rearrangement joins TRBV5-5 to TRBJ2-2; the match to TRBD1 covers 7 bases. The CDR3 is made up of 16 amino acids. In germline, CDR1 is SGHKS, CDR2 YYEKEE (reference sequence). The V gene end was trimmed by 0 bases and the J gene end by 2 bases; junction bases not matched to a gene: 4.

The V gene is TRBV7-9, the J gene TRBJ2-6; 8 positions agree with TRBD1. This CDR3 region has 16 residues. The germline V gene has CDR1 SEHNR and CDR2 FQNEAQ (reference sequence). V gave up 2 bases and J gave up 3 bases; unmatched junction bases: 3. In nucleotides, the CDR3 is TGTGCCAGCAGCTTAAGAGGACAGGGTGGGGCCAACGTCCTGACTTTC. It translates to CASSLRGQGGANVLTF. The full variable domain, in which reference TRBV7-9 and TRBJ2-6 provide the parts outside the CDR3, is DTGVSQNPRHKITKRGQNVTFRCDPISEHNRLYWYRQTLGQGPEFLTYFQNEAQLEKSRLLSDRFSAERPKGSFSTLEIQRTEQGDSAMYLCASSLRGQGGANVLTFGAGSRLTVL.

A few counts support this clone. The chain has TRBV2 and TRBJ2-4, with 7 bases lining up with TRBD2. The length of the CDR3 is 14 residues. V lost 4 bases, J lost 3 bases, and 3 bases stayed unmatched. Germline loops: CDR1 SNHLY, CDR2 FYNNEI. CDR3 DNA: TGTGCCAGCAGTGGAGAGCGGGGCAAAAACATTCAGTACTTC. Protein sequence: CASSGERGKNIQYF.

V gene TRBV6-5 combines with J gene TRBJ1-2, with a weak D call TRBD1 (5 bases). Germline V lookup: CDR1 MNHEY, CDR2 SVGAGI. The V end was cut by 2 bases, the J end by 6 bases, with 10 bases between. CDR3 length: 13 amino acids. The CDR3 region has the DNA TGTGCCAGCAGTTACGGGGCGGGGAATGGCTACACCTTC. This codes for CASSYGAGNGYTF.

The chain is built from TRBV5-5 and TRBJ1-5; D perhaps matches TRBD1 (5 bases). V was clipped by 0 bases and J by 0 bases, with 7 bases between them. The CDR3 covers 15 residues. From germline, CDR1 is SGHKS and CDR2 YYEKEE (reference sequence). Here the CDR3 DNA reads TGTGCCAGCAGCTTGGGGACATATAGCAATCAGCCCCAGCATTTT. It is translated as CASSLGTYSNQPQHF. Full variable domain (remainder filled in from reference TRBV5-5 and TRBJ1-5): DAGVTQSPTHLIKTRGQQVTLRCSPISGHKSVSWYQQVLGQGPQFIFQYYEKEERGRGNFPDRFSARQFPNYSSELNVNALLLGDSALYLCASSLGTYSNQPQHFGDGTRLSIL.

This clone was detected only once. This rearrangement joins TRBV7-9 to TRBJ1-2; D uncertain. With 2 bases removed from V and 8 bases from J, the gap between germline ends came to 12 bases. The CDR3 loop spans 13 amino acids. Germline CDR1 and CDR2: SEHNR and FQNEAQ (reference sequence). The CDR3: CASSLRDTLGYTF. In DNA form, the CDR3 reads TGTGCCAGCAGCTTACGCGACACATTGGGCTACACCTTC.

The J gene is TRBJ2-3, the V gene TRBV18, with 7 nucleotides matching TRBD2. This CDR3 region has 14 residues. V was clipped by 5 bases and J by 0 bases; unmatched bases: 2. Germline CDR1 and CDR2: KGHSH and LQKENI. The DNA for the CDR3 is TGTGCCAGCTCATCGACTAGCAGCACAGATACGCAGTATTTT. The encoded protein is CASSSTSSTDTQYF.

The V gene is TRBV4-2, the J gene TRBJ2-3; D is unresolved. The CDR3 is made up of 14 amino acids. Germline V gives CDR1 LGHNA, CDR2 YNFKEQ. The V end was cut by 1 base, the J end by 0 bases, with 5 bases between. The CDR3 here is CASSQGASTDTQYF. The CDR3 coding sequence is TGTGCCAGCAGCCAAGGCGCTAGCACAGATACGCAGTATTTT.

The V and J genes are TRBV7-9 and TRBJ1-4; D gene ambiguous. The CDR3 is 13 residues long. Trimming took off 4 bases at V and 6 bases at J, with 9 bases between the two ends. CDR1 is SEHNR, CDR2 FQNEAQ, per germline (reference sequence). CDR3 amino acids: CASSSLVHEKLFF. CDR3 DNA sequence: TGTGCCAGCAGCTCACTGGTCCATGAAAAACTGTTTTTT. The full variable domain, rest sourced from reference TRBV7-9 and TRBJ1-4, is DTGVSQNPRHKITKRGQNVTFRCDPISEHNRLYWYRQTLGQGPEFLTYFQNEAQLEKSRLLSDRFSAERPKGSFSTLEIQRTEQGDSAMYLCASSSLVHEKLFFGSGTQLSVL.

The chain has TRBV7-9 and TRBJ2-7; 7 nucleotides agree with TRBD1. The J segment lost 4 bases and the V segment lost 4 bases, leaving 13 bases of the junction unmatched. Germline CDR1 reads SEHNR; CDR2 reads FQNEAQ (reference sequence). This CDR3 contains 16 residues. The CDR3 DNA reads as TGTGCCAGCAGCTCCGACAGACAGGGTTCCTATTACGAGCAGTACTTC. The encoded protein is CASSSDRQGSYYEQYF.